This record concerns one T cell receptor beta chain sequence. Its antigen is not known. V dropped 9 bases and J dropped 2; count of bases not matched to a gene: 4. The CDR3 has 12 amino acids. The germline V gene has CDR1 SNHLY and CDR2 FYNNEI. This sample was included in a study of T cell responses to AZD1222 COVID-19 vaccine. Data came from immunoSEQ multiplex PCR; TCRdb stores just in-frame clones and leaves some out. The repertoire consists of 60,000 to 100,000 clones, with around 90% occurring once and the leading ten covering approximately 6.5%. Study-wide findings and caveats: Vaccination with two AZD1222 doses was followed by a rise in Spike-specific TCR breadth and depth. Donor demographics were predominantly white British with a female majority; clonal diversity may be underestimated. Spike-wide coverage was observed for vaccine-associated CD4 TCRs, with dominant responses at 160-218 and 743-854. A reported finding is that nearly half of spike-specific TCRs target unmutated variant regions.

Sequences were derived from peripheral blood, sampled on day 0 of MenACWY control vaccination. V and J are TRBV2 and TRBJ2-7, with 7 bases lining up with TRBD1. The TCR comes from an adult in good health. CDR3: CASGTDPYEQYF. The CDR3 bases are TGTGCCAGTGGGACAGACCCCTACGAGCAGTACTTC.